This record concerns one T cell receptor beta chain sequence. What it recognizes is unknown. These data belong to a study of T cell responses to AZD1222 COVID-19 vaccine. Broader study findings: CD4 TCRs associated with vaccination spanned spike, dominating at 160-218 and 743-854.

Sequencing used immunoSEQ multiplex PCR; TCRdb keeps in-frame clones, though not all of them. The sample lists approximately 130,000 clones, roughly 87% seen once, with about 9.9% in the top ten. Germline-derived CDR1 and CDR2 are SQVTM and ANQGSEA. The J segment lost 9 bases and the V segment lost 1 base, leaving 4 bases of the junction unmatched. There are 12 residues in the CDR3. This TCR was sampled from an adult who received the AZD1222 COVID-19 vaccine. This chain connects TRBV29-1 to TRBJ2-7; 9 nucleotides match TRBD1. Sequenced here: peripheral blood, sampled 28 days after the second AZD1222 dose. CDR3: CSVEGDRDVQYF. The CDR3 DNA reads TGCAGCGTTGAAGGGGACAGGGATGTGCAGTACTTC.